These T cell receptor beta chains were read from a single sample in a study of blood T cells in healthy people across ages. TCRdb re-called the 5' RACE reads through MiXCR, storing one row per CDR3 protein. Of about 1.8 million distinct CDR3 sequences in the sample, around 50% were seen once. Material: blood. The receptors were gathered from a woman aged 40 to 50 in good health. Each CDR3 is given with its conserved first and last residue. D genes are given only for firm matches. For some rows the clone size is stated as once, few or many, or as a class when expanded; others skip it.

>TRBJ2-5|TRBV10-3|TRBD1|13|NA
CAIKRGTGEAQYF
TGTGCCATCAAACGGGGGACAGGGGAGGCCCAGTACTTC
>TRBJ1-4|TRBV2|NA|15|NA
CASSGVGIPNEKLFF
TGTGCCAGCAGTGGTGTGGGCATCCCAAATGAAAAACTGTTTTTT
>TRBJ2-1|TRBV7-9|TRBD2|16|NA
CASSPQAGGVDNEQFF
TGTGCCAGCAGCCCGCAAGCGGGGGGTGTCGACAATGAGCAGTTCTTC
>TRBJ2-1|TRBV29-1|TRBD2|18|NA
CSDRTVVLAGGPYNEQFF
TGCAGCGATAGGACAGTAGTTCTAGCGGGGGGCCCCTACAATGAGCAGTTCTTC
>TRBJ2-3|TRBV20-1|NA|15|few
CSARVQGIATDTQYF
TGCAGTGCTAGGGTACAGGGAATTGCCACAGATACGCAGTATTTT
>TRBJ2-1|TRBV9|NA|15|few
CASSVETSSYNEQFF
TGTGCCAGCAGCGTCGAAACGAGCTCCTACAATGAGCAGTTCTTC
>TRBJ1-2|TRBV7-2|TRBD1|15|NA
CASSTRDRGNYGYTF
TGTGCCAGCAGCACCCGGGACAGGGGAAACTATGGCTACACCTTC
>TRBJ2-5|TRBV19|NA|14|NA
CASRVSSARETQYF
TGTGCCAGCCGAGTATCGTCGGCTCGGGAGACCCAGTACTTC
>TRBJ1-1|TRBV4-3|NA|14|NA
CASSRALPNTEAFF
TGCGCCAGCAGCCGGGCATTGCCGAACACTGAAGCTTTCTTT
>TRBJ2-3|TRBV4-1|TRBD2|17|NA
CASSQSGGAGGSDTQYF
TGCGCCAGCAGCCAATCGGGCGGTGCGGGGGGCTCCGATACGCAGTATTTT
>TRBJ1-2|TRBV12-3/TRBV12-4|NA|13|few
CASSFSRAYGYTF
TGTGCCAGCAGTTTTAGCCGGGCTTATGGCTACACCTTC
>TRBJ2-5|TRBV20-1|NA|13|NA
CSARGGHQETQYF
TGCAGTGCTAGAGGGGGGCACCAAGAGACCCAGTACTTC
>TRBJ2-7|TRBV7-2|NA|14|NA
CASSLTSLSYEQYF
TGTGCCAGCAGCTTAACGTCTTTATCCTACGAGCAGTACTTC
>TRBJ2-3|TRBV20-1|NA|15|NA
CSARDSAQGTDTQYF
TGCAGTGCTAGAGATAGTGCACAGGGCACAGATACGCAGTATTTT
>TRBJ2-3|TRBV15|NA|18|NA
CATSSARSGGVDTDTQYF
TGTGCCACCAGCAGTGCTCGATCGGGCGGGGTGGATACAGATACGCAGTATTTT
>TRBJ1-2|TRBV7-9|NA|15|NA
CASSSQDSPNYGYTF
TGTGCCAGCAGCTCTCAGGACAGCCCTAACTATGGCTACACCTTC
>TRBJ1-5|TRBV7-2|NA|15|once
CASSLGTRLNQPQHF
TGTGCCAGCAGCTTAGGTACCCGGTTGAATCAGCCCCAGCATTTT
>TRBJ2-5|TRBV29-1|NA|14|NA
CSVAVIQYQETQYF
TGCAGCGTTGCAGTGATCCAGTACCAAGAGACCCAGTACTTC
>TRBJ2-5|TRBV2|TRBD2|15|NA
CASSDDRGGQETQYF
TGTGCCAGCAGTGATGACCGGGGGGGCCAAGAGACCCAGTACTTC
>TRBJ1-1|TRBV20-1|NA|15|NA
CSAGMPGQVNTEAFF
TGCAGTGCTGGAATGCCTGGGCAGGTGAACACTGAAGCTTTCTTT
>TRBJ2-7|TRBV27|NA|13|once
CATHINAGDEQYF
TGTGCCACCCACATAAATGCAGGGGACGAGCAGTACTTC
>TRBJ2-7|TRBV20-1|NA|14|few
CSARDRAAFYEQYF
TGCAGTGCTAGAGATCGGGCAGCATTCTACGAGCAGTACTTC
>TRBJ2-3|TRBV20-1|NA|14|few
CSAREHPGTDTQYF
TGCAGTGCTAGGGAACATCCAGGCACAGATACGCAGTATTTT